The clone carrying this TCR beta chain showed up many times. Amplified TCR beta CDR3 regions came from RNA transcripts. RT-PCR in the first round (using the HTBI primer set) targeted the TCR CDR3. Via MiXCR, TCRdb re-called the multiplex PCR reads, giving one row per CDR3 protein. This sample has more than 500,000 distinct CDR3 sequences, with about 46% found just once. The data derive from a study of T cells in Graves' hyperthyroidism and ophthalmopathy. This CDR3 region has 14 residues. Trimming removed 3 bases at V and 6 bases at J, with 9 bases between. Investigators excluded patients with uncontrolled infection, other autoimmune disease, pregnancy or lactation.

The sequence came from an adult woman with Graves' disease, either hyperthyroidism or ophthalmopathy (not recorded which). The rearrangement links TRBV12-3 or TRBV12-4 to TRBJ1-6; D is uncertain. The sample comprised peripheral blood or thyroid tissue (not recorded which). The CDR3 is CASSFRGANSPLHF. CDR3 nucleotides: TGTGCCAGCAGTTTTCGAGGAGCTAATTCACCCCTCCACTTT.